The 7 T cell receptor beta chains below were found in one sample sequenced in a study of blood T cells in healthy people across ages. The second PCR ran roughly 6 to 11 cycles with a sample-barcoded 5' primer and J-beta primers. TCRdb used MiXCR to reprocess the 5' RACE reads, holding one entry per CDR3 protein. The sample has roughly 1,500,000 distinct CDR3 sequences; roughly 30% are singletons. The sample taken for sequencing was blood. The source is a woman aged 25 to 39 in good health.

V is TRBV10-1 and J is TRBJ2-1; a weak D match, TRBD1 (5 bases). The CDR3 runs to 13 residues. Between the trimmed V and J ends, which lost 10 bases and 12 bases, there was a span of 22 bases. Per germline, CDR1 WNHNN and CDR2 SYGVQD (reference sequence). The CDR3 DNA reads as TGCGCCACCTCCTTGAGGTACTCCCAGGGGCAGTTCTTC. Translation gives CATSLRYSQGQFF.

V gene TRBV2 combines with J gene TRBJ1-5; D perhaps matches TRBD1 (6 bases). Germline values: CDR1 SNHLY, CDR2 FYNNEI. This CDR3 region has 14 residues. Trimming took 5 bases from V and 4 from J, leaving 12 bases between them. CDR3 DNA sequence: TGTGCCAGCAGTTCATCAACAGGGAATCAGCCCCAGCATTTT. It specifies CASSSSTGNQPQHF.

V usage is TRBV18 and J usage is TRBJ2-7, with D unclear. Trimming stripped 3 bases from V and 2 bases from J, with 8 bases between. This CDR3 is built from 13 residues. The germline V gene has CDR1 KGHSH and CDR2 LQKENI. The CDR3 loop reads CASSPPSAYEQYF. In DNA, the CDR3 is TGTGCCAGCTCACCTCCCAGCGCCTACGAGCAGTACTTC.

The V gene is TRBV14, the J gene TRBJ2-7, with 8 nucleotides matching TRBD1. CDR1 is SGHDN, CDR2 FVKESK, per germline. Trimming took 3 bases from V and 0 from J; bases not matched to a gene: 4. This CDR3 is built from 15 residues. The CDR3 DNA reads as TGTGCCAGCAGCCACGGACAGGGAATCTCCTACGAGCAGTACTTC. This codes for CASSHGQGISYEQYF.

On this clonotype itself: The junction does not match germline at one end; this may be a read error. The genes are TRBV24-1 and TRBJ2-1, with TRBD2 matching over 7 bases. CDR1 is KGHDR, CDR2 SFDVKD, per germline. The CDR3 extends over 17 amino acids. The CDR3 DNA sequence: TGTGCCACCAGTGATTCCATTCCCGGGACTATCTTCAATGAGCGGTTCTTC. It translates to CATSDSIPGTIFNERFF.

This sequence joins TRBV20-1 and TRBJ2-1; D ambiguous. The V and J ends lost 3 bases and 10 bases respectively, with 16 bases between them. Germline CDR1 DFQATT, CDR2 SNEGSKA (reference sequence). The CDR3 contains 13 residues. The CDR3 reads CSARPLVQAEQFF. The CDR3 nucleotides read TGCAGTGCTAGGCCCCTTGTTCAAGCGGAGCAGTTCTTC.

This clonotype was observed a few times. The chain is built from TRBV2 and TRBJ2-7; the match to TRBD2 covers 8 bases. Germline V gives CDR1 SNHLY, CDR2 FYNNEI. The V segment lost 6 bases and the J segment 2 bases; nucleotides outside the gene matches: 6. The CDR3 has 14 amino acids. In nucleotides, the CDR3 is TGTGCCAGCAGCGGGGGGGCAGGAACCTACGAGCAGTACTTC. Translating it yields CASSGGAGTYEQYF.